This TCR beta chain derives from a study of early T cells in non-severe SARS-CoV-2 infection. About the research overall: The input, bulk RNA from unsorted whole blood, was sequenced, and chains were unpaired.

TCRdb called the 5' RACE reads again in MiXCR, with one record for every CDR3 protein. Found here are 50,000 or so distinct CDR3 sequences, about an eighth of them singletons; the top ten hold around 9.9%. CDR1 is LGHDT and CDR2 is YNNKEL in the germline V gene (reference sequence). Trimming cost V 1 base and J 6 bases, with 7 bases left between them. The CDR3 is made up of 13 amino acids. The sequence came from an adult who was a healthcare worker with PCR-confirmed SARS-CoV-2 infection or an uninfected control (not recorded which). The chain uses TRBV3-1 and TRBJ2-1; no clear D gene. The sequenced sample consisted of whole blood. For the CDR3, the DNA is TGTGCCAGCAGCCAAGGTAGACCCAATGAGCAGTTCTTC. It translates to CASSQGRPNEQFF.